The T cell receptor (beta chain) under discussion was sequenced for a study of blood T cell repertoires in COVID-19. About the research overall: Material from acute and convalescent COVID-19 was sourced from the United States, Italy and Spain. Sources were T cells, B-cell-depleted T cells, or PBMCs; the material itself was cDNA or gDNA.

Individuals drawn from approximately 26 US areas were about 18 to 89 years old. Participants reported their clinical history, and cohort assignment relied on those reports. Repertoires were generated with immunoSEQ multiplex PCR, while TCRdb's copy carries only in-frame clones and drops some. The sample holds around 360,000 clones; 87% are singletons and the top ten take around 1.9%. The sequencing input was PBMCs or T cells enriched from blood (not recorded which). The TCR was taken from a man aged 40-55 years in a cohort exposed to, infected with or recovered from COVID-19 (not recorded which).

The CDR3 DNA sequence: TGTGCCAGCAGTTTACCCAGCGGGAGACGCGAGCAGTACTTC. Residues: CASSLPSGRREQYF. V usage is TRBV28 and J usage is TRBJ2-7; 8 bases align to TRBD2. V trimming: 2 bases; J trimming: 6 bases; junction bases outside the gene matches: 6. Germline V gene data show CDR1 as MDHEN and CDR2 as SYDVKM. This CDR3 spans 14 amino acids. The entire variable domain, with the rest obtained from reference TRBV28 and TRBJ2-7, is as follows: DVKVTQSSRYLVKRTGEKVFLECVQDMDHENMFWYRQDPGLGLRLIYFSYDVKMKEKGDIPEGYSVSREKKERFSLILESASTNQTSMYLCASSLPSGRREQYFGPGTRLTVT.